These 4 T cell receptor beta chains originate from one sample sequenced in a study of cytomegalovirus exposure and HLA in healthy donors. PCR was performed using 60 Vbeta and 13 Jbeta primers. Produced via immunoSEQ multiplex PCR; TCRdb's table is partial and in-frame only. The sample lists about 190,000 clones, 60% to 80% occurring once. Sequencing used PBMCs. The receptors shown here come from a woman between 18 and 29 years old in good health and CMV-seronegative.

V is TRBV6-1 and J is TRBJ1-4; D is uncertain. Germline V gene sequence: CDR1 MNHNS, CDR2 SASEGT. V was cut by 8 bases and J by 3 bases, with 16 bases left in between. The CDR3 sequence is 15 residues long. The CDR3 region has the DNA TGTGCCAGCTACCGAGGAGGCAGATCTAATGAAAAACTGTTTTTT. Protein sequence: CASYRGGRSNEKLFF.

The chain recombines TRBV7-9 with TRBJ1-1, with D tentatively TRBD1 (6 bases). Trimming removed 5 bases at V and 6 bases at J, with 16 bases between. CDR3 length: 14 residues. Germline values: CDR1 SEHNR, CDR2 FQNEAQ (reference sequence). The CDR3 sequence: CASSQYGQTPEAFF. The CDR3, as DNA: TGTGCCAGCAGCCAGTACGGACAGACCCCTGAAGCTTTCTTT. The whole variable domain, filled in from reference TRBV7-9 and TRBJ1-1, reads DTGVSQNPRHKITKRGQNVTFRCDPISEHNRLYWYRQTLGQGPEFLTYFQNEAQLEKSRLLSDRFSAERPKGSFSTLEIQRTEQGDSAMYLCASSQYGQTPEAFFGQGTRLTVV.

This rearrangement joins TRBV7-2 to TRBJ2-1; a possible D gene is TRBD2 (6 bases). The germline V gene has CDR1 SGHTA and CDR2 FQGNSA. There are 16 residues in the CDR3. V lost 3 bases and J lost 1, with 13 bases in between. As DNA, the CDR3 is TGTGCCAGCAGCTTGTGGGGGGTAGGGTCCTACAATGAGCAGTTCTTC. Translation: CASSLWGVGSYNEQFF. The entire variable domain, with the rest obtained from reference TRBV7-2 and TRBJ2-1, is as follows: GAGVSQSPSNKVTEKGKDVELRCDPISGHTALYWYRQSLGQGLEFLIYFQGNSAPDKSGLPSDRFSAERTGGSVSTLTIQRTQQEDSAVYLCASSLWGVGSYNEQFFGPGTRLTVL.

The CDR3 region is CASSGDSLNNYGYTF. The CDR3 DNA is TGTGCCAGCAGTGGGGACAGTTTGAATAACTATGGCTACACCTTC. The rearrangement links TRBV6-1 to TRBJ1-2; TRBD1 matches 7 bases. Looked up from germline, CDR1 is MNHNS and CDR2 is SASEGT. V lost 4 bases to trimming and J lost 1 base; unmatched junction nucleotides: 6. The CDR3 is 15 residues long.